This entry lists 17 T cell receptor beta chains sequenced from one sample in a study of metastatic and nonmetastatic thyroid tumors. All patients reached thyroid surgery having received no treatment beforehand. TCRdb redid the clone calls on the PCR reads using MiXCR. The repertoire holds 89,000 or so clones, with over 8.5% as singletons. The material sequenced was blood. The receptors come from a female donor with papillary thyroid cancer or a benign thyroid nodule (not recorded which). Some clones in this sample may be carry-over from other donors' samples.

This clone has a count of ten or more. The sample contains more than one DNA sequence encoding this CDR3. V and J are TRBV7-2 and TRBJ2-2; D gene unclear. Trimming took 1 base from V and 6 from J, leaving 6 bases between them. CDR1 and CDR2 from the germline V gene are SGHTA and FQGNSA. This CDR3 contains 13 residues. CDR3 loop: CASSLVVPGELFF. CDR3 coding DNA: TGTGCCAGCAGCTTAGTAGTACCCGGGGAGCTGTTTTTT. Full variable domain (remainder filled in from reference TRBV7-2 and TRBJ2-2): GAGVSQSPSNKVTEKGKDVELRCDPISGHTALYWYRQSLGQGLEFLIYFQGNSAPDKSGLPSDRFSAERTGGSVSTLTIQRTQQEDSAVYLCASSLVVPGELFFGEGSRLTVL.

This clone was observed many times. This chain connects TRBV30 to TRBJ2-6, with D unresolved. The CDR3 length is 14 residues. The germline V and J ends were trimmed by 1 base and 1 base, with 5 bases remaining between them. Germline-derived CDR1 and CDR2 are GTSNPN and SVGIG (reference sequence). The CDR3 bases are TGTGCCTGGAGTGCCGGGTCTGGGGCCAACGTCCTGACTTTC. Protein: CAWSAGSGANVLTF. Variable domain in full (rest from reference TRBV30 and TRBJ2-6): SQTIHQWPATLVQPVGSPLSLECTVEGTSNPNLYWYRQAAGRGLQLLFYSVGIGQISSEVPQNLSASRPQDRQFILSSKKLLLSDSGFYLCAWSAGSGANVLTFGAGSRLTVL.

This clone was detected many times. A single base separates this from a much larger clone, so it may be a read error. The chain has TRBV6-1 and TRBJ2-1; TRBD2 agrees at 11 bases. There are 15 residues in the CDR3. Trimming removed 1 base from V and 6 bases from J; junction bases left unmatched: 2. Germline CDR1 MNHNS, CDR2 SASEGT. CDR3 coding DNA: TGTGCCAGCAGTGAAGATAGCGGGGGGGCCAATGAGCAGTTCTTC. Amino acids: CASSEDSGGANEQFF.

This clone has a count of ten or more. The genes are TRBV2 and TRBJ1-1; D unresolved. Looked up from germline, CDR1 is SNHLY and CDR2 is FYNNEI. V lost 6 bases, J lost 0 bases, and 11 bases lay in between. The CDR3 runs to 14 residues. DNA for the CDR3: TGTGCCAGCAGCTGGAGAGAGCTGAACACTGAAGCTTTCTTT. Translation gives CASSWRELNTEAFF.

The V and J genes are TRBV7-9 and TRBJ2-7, with TRBD1 matching 7 bases. Trimming removed 6 bases from V and 5 bases from J; junction bases left unmatched: 4. The germline V gene encodes CDR1 SEHNR and CDR2 FQNEAQ (reference sequence). The CDR3 spans 12 residues. The CDR3 DNA is TGTGCCAGCAGTTTAACAGGGGACGAGCAGTACTTC. Translating gives CASSLTGDEQYF.

The chain combines TRBV12-3 or TRBV12-4 with TRBJ2-5; D is perhaps TRBD2 (6 bases). Trimming took off 7 bases at V and 7 bases at J, with 19 bases between the two ends. CDR3 length: 14 residues. This CDR3 reads CASNRDSLLGTQYF. For the CDR3, the DNA is TGTGCCAGCAATAGGGACTCCCTTTTAGGGACCCAGTACTTC.

This clone was counted many times. This CDR3 is CASSQPGTGYETQYF. CDR3 DNA sequence: TGTGCCAGCAGCCAACCCGGGACAGGGTATGAGACCCAGTACTTC. V usage is TRBV28 and J usage is TRBJ2-5; 9 nucleotides line up with TRBD1. CDR1 is MDHEN and CDR2 is SYDVKM in the germline V gene. This CDR3 is 15 amino acids long. With 6 bases clipped from V and 5 bases from J, the junction kept 10 bases outside the gene matches.

There are many counts of this clone. This sequence joins TRBV11-2 and TRBJ1-1; D is unclear. Germline lookup yields CDR1 SGHAT and CDR2 FQNNGV. The V gene lost 5 bases and the J gene lost 4 bases, with 11 bases spanning the gap. CDR3 size: 13 residues. The CDR3 nucleotides read TGTGCCAGCAGCCGGGGATTGGCCACTGAAGCTTTCTTT. Encoded protein: CASSRGLATEAFF. Filled out from reference TRBV11-2 and TRBJ1-1, the complete variable domain reads EAGVAQSPRYKIIEKRQSVAFWCNPISGHATLYWYQQILGQGPKLLIQFQNNGVVDDSQLPKDRFSAERLKGVDSTLKIQPAKLEDSAVYLCASSRGLATEAFFGQGTRLTVV.

This clone showed up many times. One end of the junction fails to match germline, which may point to a read error. The chain employs TRBV20-1 and TRBJ2-3; 9 bases match TRBD2. The CDR3 has 12 amino acids. Germline CDR1 DFQATT, CDR2 SNEGSKA (reference sequence). The CDR3 nucleotides are TGCAGTGCTAGTTCCGTAGCGGGGGAATCGCATTTT. Translation: CSASSVAGESHF.

In its sample, this clone was seen many times. The CDR3 protein is CASSIGLAGAYNEQFF. The CDR3 bases are TGTGCCAGTAGTATCGGACTAGCGGGGGCATACAATGAGCAGTTCTTC. This chain connects TRBV19 to TRBJ2-1; 13 bases map to TRBD2. CDR3 length equals 16 residues. In germline, CDR1 is LNHDA, CDR2 SQIVND (reference sequence). Trimming took 3 bases from V and 4 from J; bases not matched to a gene: 3.

This clone was counted ten times or more. The chain carries TRBV12-3 or TRBV12-4 and TRBJ2-1; TRBD2 agrees at 9 bases. The CDR3 contains 16 residues. Unmatched junction bases numbered 8, after V lost 6 bases and J lost 2 bases. This chain's CDR3 is CASSPGAGGTYNEQFF. In nucleotides, the CDR3 is TGTGCCAGCAGCCCCGGAGCGGGGGGCACCTACAATGAGCAGTTCTTC.

This clone was seen many times. The chain carries TRBV27 and TRBJ2-7; 8 nucleotides align to TRBD2. The J segment lost 3 bases and the V segment lost 5 bases, leaving 6 bases of the junction unmatched. The CDR3 runs to 14 residues. Germline CDR1 and CDR2: MNHEY and SMNVEV (reference sequence). The CDR3 region has the DNA TGTGCCAGCAGTCCTAAACTAGCGGTCTACGAGCAGTACTTC. As protein: CASSPKLAVYEQYF.

This clone occurred a few times. The gene calls are TRBV5-4 and TRBJ2-3; no definite D call. The CDR3 totals 13 residues. Germline loops: CDR1 SGHNT, CDR2 YYREEE (reference sequence). The germline V and J ends were trimmed by 3 bases and 4 bases, with 9 bases remaining between them. DNA of the CDR3: TGTGCCAGCAGCTCGGCAGGTCCAGATACGCAGTATTTT. It specifies CASSSAGPDTQYF.

This clone was found a few times. Sequence at one end of the junction differs from germline and may be a read error. The chain is built from TRBV6-5 and TRBJ2-3, with D unresolved. Germline V gene sequence: CDR1 MNHEY, CDR2 SVGAGI. This CDR3 has 13 residues. Written as DNA, the CDR3 is TGTGCCAGCAGTTACTCCTTCACAGATACGGAGTATTTT. Its protein is CASSYSFTDTEYF.

This clone occurred many times. Other nucleotide sequences from this sample produce the same CDR3. V is TRBV20-1 and J is TRBJ2-5; D call uncertain. V was trimmed by 6 bases and J by 0 bases, leaving 8 bases between them. Germline assignment: CDR1 DFQATT and CDR2 SNEGSKA (reference sequence). This CDR3 region has 12 residues. In DNA, the CDR3 is TGCAGTGCCCACCGACACCAAGAGACCCAGTACTTC. It is translated as CSAHRHQETQYF.

At least ten counts were recorded for this clone. The rearrangement joins TRBV6-1 to TRBJ2-7, with a possible D match to TRBD2 (5 bases). The germline gives CDR1 MNHNS, CDR2 SASEGT. V lost 9 bases to trimming and J lost 0 bases, with 15 bases between them. The CDR3 loop spans 14 amino acids. DNA for the CDR3: TGTGCCAGTAAAATCCATGGGAGCTCCTACGAGCAGTACTTC. As protein: CASKIHGSSYEQYF.

This clone was counted many times. Additional DNA sequences in this sample encode the identical CDR3. The V gene is TRBV20-1, the J gene TRBJ2-3; no reliable D call. CDR1 DFQATT and CDR2 SNEGSKA come from the germline V gene (reference sequence). V lost 3 bases and J 4 bases, leaving 8 bases between the germline ends. The length of the CDR3 is 12 residues. The CDR3 sequence is CSASTTADTQYF. The CDR3, as DNA: TGCAGTGCTAGCACGACCGCAGATACGCAGTATTTT.